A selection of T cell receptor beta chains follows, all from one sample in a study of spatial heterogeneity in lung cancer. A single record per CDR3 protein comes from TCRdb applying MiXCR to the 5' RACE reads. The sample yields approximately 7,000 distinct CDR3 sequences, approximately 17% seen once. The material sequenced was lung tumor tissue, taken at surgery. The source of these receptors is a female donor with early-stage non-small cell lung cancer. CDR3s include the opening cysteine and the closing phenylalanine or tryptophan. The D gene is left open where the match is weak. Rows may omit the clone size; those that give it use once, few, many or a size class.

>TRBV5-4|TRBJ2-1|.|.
TGTGCCAGCAGCTTGGCGGGAACCCCTTACAATGAGCAGTTCTTC
CASSLAGTPYNEQFF
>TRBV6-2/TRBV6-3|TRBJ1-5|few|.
TGTGCCAGCAGTTCACGTGGGCCCCAGCATTTT
CASSSRGPQHF
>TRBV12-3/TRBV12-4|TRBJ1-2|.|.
TGTGCCAGCAGTTCCTGGGACTATGGCTACACCTTC
CASSSWDYGYTF
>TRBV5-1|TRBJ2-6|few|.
TGCGCCAGCAGCTTCTCGGGCAGCTACTCTGGGGCCAACGTCCTGACTTTC
CASSFSGSYSGANVLTF
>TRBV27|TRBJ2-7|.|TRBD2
TGTGTCAGCAGTTTAAATGGGCGGGGGGCTACTGGATACGAGCAGTACTTC
CVSSLNGRGATGYEQYF
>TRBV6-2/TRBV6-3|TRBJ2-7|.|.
TGTGCCAGCAGTTTCTTTTCTGGGGGCTACGAGCAGTACTTC
CASSFFSGGYEQYF
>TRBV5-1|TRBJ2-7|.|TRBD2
TGCGCCAGCAGCTTGCAGCGGGGGGGAGCCTACGAGCAGTACTTC
CASSLQRGGAYEQYF
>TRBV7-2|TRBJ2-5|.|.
TGTGCCAGCAGCTTCAGCCGGGGGGCCCAAGAGACCCAGTACTTC
CASSFSRGAQETQYF
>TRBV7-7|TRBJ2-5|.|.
TGTGCCAGCAGCTTAGGGGCAGGGTACCCCCAAGAGACCCAGTACTTC
CASSLGAGYPQETQYF
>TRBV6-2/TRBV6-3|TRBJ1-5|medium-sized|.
TGTGCCAGCACCCAGACAGTACCAAATCAGCCCCAGCATTTT
CASTQTVPNQPQHF
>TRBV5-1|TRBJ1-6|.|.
TGCGCCAGCAGCTTGGACCCGACAGGTTACCTGAATTCACCCCTCCACTTT
CASSLDPTGYLNSPLHF
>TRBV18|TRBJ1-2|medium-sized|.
TGTGCCAGCTCACCCAGCGAGACGGCTAACGGCTACACCTTC
CASSPSETANGYTF
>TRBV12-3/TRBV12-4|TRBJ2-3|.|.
TGTGCCAGCAGTTTAGGTGCAGATACGCAGTATTTT
CASSLGADTQYF
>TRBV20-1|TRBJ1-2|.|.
TGCAGTGCTAGTGTTAAGGGCGTCTACACCTTC
CSASVKGVYTF
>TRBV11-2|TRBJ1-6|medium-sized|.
TGTGCCAGCAGCTTAGATGGGGGGCGTTCACCCCTCCACTTT
CASSLDGGRSPLHF
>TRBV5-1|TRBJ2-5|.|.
TGCGCCAGCAGCCAGCGGTACCTAGAGACCCAGTACTTC
CASSQRYLETQYF
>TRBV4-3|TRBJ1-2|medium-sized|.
TGCGCCAGCAGCCAAGATCCGCTGGGGACGGTCTATGGCTACACCTTC
CASSQDPLGTVYGYTF
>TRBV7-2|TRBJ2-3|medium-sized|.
TGTGCCAGCAGTACTTTAGGTGGAGAAGGAGATACGCAGTATTTT
CASSTLGGEGDTQYF
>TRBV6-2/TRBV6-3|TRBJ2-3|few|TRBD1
TGTGCCAGCAGCCGGACAGGGGCGCCAGATACGCAGTATTTT
CASSRTGAPDTQYF
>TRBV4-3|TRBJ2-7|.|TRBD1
TGCGCCAGCAGCCAAGCGAGGACAGGGGCGAACGAGCAGTACTTC
CASSQARTGANEQYF
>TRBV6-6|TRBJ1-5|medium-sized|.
TGTGCCAGCAGTCCGTTTGGTGGGCAGCCCCAGCATTTT
CASSPFGGQPQHF
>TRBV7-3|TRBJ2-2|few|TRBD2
TGTGCCAGCAGCCGGACTAGCGGCGGGGAGCTGTTTTTT
CASSRTSGGELFF
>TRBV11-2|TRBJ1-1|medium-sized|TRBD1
TGTGCCAGCAGCTTGTCAGGGGGCACTGAAGCTTTCTTT
CASSLSGGTEAFF
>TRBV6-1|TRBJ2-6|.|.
TGTGCCAGCAGAGTGAGCGGCTCTGGGGCCAACGTCCTGACTTTC
CASRVSGSGANVLTF
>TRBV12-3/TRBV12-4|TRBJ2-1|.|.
TGTGCCAGCAGTTTCAGAGTCTCCTACAATGAGCAGTTCTTC
CASSFRVSYNEQFF
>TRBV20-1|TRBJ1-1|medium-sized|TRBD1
TGCAGTGCTAGATTAACCGGGACAGGGCCAACTTGGGCTTTCTTT
CSARLTGTGPTWAFF
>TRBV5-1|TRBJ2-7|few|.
TGCGCCAGCAGCTTCGGACACGGAGAGTACGAGCAGTACTTC
CASSFGHGEYEQYF
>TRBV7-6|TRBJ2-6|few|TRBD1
TGTGCCAGCGGTCCCGGGACAGGGTCTGGGGCCAACGTCCTGACTTTC
CASGPGTGSGANVLTF
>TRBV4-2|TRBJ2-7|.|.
TGTGCCAGCAGCCAAGATTTCGGGGAGTTATACGAGCAGTACTTC
CASSQDFGELYEQYF
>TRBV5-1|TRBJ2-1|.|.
TGCGCCAGCAGCCCGGAAGTGGGCAACTCCTACAATGAGCAGTTCTTC
CASSPEVGNSYNEQFF
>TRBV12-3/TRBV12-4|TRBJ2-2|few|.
TGTGCCAGCAGTTTGAGGCGGACGAACACCGGGGAGCTGTTTTTT
CASSLRRTNTGELFF
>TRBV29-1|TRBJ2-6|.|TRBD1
TGCAGCGTTGAACAGGGGGCGAGTGGGGCCAACGTCCTGACTTTC
CSVEQGASGANVLTF
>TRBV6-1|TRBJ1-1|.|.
TGTGCCAGCAGGGAGCCTGGGTTGAACACTGAAGCTTTCTTT
CASREPGLNTEAFF